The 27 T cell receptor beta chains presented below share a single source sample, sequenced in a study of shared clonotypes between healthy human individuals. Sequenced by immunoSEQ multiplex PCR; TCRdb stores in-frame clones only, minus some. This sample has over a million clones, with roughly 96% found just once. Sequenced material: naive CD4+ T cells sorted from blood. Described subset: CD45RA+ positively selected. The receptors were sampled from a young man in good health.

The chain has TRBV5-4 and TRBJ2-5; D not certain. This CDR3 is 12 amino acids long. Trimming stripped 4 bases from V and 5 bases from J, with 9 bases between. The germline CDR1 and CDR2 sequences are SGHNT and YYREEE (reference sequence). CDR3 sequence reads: CASSQYGETQYF. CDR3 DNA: TGTGCCAGCAGCCAATACGGGGAGACCCAGTACTTC.

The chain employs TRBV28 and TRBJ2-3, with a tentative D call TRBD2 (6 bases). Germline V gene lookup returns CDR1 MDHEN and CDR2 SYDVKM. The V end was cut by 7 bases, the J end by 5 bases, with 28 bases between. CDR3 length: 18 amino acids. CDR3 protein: CASTHMEGFGPGGDTQYF. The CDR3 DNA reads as TGTGCCAGCACTCATATGGAGGGCTTTGGTCCCGGTGGAGATACGCAGTATTTT. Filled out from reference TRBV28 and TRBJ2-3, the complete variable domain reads DVKVTQSSRYLVKRTGEKVFLECVQDMDHENMFWYRQDPGLGLRLIYFSYDVKMKEKGDIPEGYSVSREKKERFSLILESASTNQTSMYLCASTHMEGFGPGGDTQYFGPGTRLTVL.

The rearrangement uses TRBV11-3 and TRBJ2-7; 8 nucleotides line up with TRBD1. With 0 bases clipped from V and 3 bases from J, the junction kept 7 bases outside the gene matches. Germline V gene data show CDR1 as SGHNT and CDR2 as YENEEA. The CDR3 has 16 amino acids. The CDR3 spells CASSLESGTGLYEQYF. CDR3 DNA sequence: TGTGCCAGCAGCTTAGAGTCCGGGACAGGACTCTACGAGCAGTACTTC.

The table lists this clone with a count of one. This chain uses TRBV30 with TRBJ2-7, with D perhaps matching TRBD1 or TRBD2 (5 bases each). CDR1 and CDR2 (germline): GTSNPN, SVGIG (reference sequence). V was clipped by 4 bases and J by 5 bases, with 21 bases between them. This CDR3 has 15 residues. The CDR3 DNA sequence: TGTGCCTGGAACAAACTGGGGATTCCGGGGCACGAGCAGTACTTC. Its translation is CAWNKLGIPGHEQYF.

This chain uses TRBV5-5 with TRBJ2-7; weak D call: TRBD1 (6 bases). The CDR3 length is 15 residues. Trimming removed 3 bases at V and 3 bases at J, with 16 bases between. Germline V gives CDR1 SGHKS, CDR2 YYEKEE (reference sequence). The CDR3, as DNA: TGTGCCAGCAGCTCACCCCTTCAGGGGAACTACGAGCAGTACTTC. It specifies CASSSPLQGNYEQYF.

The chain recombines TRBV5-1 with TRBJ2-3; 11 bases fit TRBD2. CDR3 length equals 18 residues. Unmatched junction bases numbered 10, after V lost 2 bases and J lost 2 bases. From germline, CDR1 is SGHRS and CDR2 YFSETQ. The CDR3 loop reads CASSFSGLAGGYTDTQYF. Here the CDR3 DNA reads TGCGCCAGCAGCTTTTCGGGGCTAGCGGGGGGATACACAGATACGCAGTATTTT.

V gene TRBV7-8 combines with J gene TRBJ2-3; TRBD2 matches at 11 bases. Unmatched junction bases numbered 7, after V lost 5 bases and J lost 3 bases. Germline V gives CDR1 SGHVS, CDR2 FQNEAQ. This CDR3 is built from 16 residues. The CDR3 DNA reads TGTGCCAGCAGCGTTGGACTAGCGGGTGTAACAGATACGCAGTATTTT. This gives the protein CASSVGLAGVTDTQYF.

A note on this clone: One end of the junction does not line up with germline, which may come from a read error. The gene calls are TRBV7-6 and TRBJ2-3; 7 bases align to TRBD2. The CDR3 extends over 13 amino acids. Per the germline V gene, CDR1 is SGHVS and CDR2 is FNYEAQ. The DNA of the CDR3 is TGTGCCAGCAGCACCAGGATTAGCGGGCCGTCCCGTTTT. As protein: CASSTRISGPSRF.

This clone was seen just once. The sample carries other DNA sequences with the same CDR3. The CDR3 DNA reads TGCGCCAGCAGTGAGTCGGGGGGGCCCAATCAGCCCCAGCATTTT. This codes for CASSESGGPNQPQHF. The chain carries TRBV10-2 and TRBJ1-5; maybe TRBD1 (6 bases). The germline CDR1 and CDR2 sequences are WSHSY and SAAADI. V was shortened by 0 bases and J by 3 bases, with 9 bases between the two germline ends. There are 15 residues in the CDR3.

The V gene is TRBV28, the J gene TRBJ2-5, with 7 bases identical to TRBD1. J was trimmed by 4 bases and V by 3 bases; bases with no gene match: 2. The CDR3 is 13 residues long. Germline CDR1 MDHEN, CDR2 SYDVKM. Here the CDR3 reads CASSFRDRETQYF. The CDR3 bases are TGTGCCAGCAGTTTCCGGGACAGAGAGACCCAGTACTTC.

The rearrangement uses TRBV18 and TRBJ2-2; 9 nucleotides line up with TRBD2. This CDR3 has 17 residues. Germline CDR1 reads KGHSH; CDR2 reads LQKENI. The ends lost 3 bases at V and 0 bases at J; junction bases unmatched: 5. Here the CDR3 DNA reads TGTGCCAGCTCACCGAGTTTAGCGGGAGCGAACACCGGGGAGCTGTTTTTT. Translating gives CASSPSLAGANTGELFF.

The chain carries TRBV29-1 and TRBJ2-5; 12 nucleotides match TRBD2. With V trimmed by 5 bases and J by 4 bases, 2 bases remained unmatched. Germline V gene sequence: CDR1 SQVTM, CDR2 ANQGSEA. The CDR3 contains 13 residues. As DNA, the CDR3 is TGCAGCGTTTCGACTAGCGGGAGAGAGACCCAGTACTTC. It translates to CSVSTSGRETQYF.

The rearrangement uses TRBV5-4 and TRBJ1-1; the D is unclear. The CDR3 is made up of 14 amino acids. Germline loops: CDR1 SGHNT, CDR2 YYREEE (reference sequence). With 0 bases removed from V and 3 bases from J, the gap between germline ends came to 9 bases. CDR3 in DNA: TGTGCCAGCAGCTTGGAGAGATTGTACACTGAAGCTTTCTTT. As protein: CASSLERLYTEAFF.

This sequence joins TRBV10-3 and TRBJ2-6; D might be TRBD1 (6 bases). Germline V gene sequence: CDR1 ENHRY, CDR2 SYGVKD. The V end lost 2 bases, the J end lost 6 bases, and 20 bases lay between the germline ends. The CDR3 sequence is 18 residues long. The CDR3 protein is CAISENQVTGAAANVLTF. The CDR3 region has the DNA TGTGCCATCAGTGAGAACCAGGTGACAGGAGCTGCGGCCAACGTCCTGACTTTC.

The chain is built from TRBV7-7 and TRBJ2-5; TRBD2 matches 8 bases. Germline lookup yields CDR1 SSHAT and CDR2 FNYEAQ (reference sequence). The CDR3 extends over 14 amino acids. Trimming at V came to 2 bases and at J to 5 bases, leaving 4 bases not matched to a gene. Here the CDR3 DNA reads TGTGCCAGCAGCTTATCAAGACTAGCGGAGACCCAGTACTTC. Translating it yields CASSLSRLAETQYF.

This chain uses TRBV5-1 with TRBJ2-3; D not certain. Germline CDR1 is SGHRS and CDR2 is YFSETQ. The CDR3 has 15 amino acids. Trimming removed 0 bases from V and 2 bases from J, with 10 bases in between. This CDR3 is CASSLGLIYTDTQYF. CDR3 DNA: TGCGCCAGCAGCTTGGGCCTTATCTACACAGATACGCAGTATTTT.

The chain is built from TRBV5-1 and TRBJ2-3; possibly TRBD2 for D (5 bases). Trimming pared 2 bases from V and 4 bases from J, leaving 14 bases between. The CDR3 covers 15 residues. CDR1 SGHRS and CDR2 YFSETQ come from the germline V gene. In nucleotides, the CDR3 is TGCGCCAGCAGCTTCGGGAACTACCGAGCAGATACGCAGTATTTT. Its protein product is CASSFGNYRADTQYF.

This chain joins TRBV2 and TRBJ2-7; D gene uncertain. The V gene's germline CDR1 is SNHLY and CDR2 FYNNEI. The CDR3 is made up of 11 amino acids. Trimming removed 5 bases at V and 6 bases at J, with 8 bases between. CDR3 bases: TGTGCCAGCAGTCTGCTGGTCGAGCAGTACTTC. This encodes CASSLLVEQYF.

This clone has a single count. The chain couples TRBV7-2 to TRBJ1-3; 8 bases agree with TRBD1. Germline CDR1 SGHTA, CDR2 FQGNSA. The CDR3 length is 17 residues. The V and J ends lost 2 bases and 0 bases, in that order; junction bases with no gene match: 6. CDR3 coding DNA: TGTGCCAGCAGCTTAATCCTCGGGACAGGCTCTGGAAACACCATATATTTT. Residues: CASSLILGTGSGNTIYF.

CDR3 in amino acids: CASLRQGPPPLYGYTF. The CDR3 region has the DNA TGTGCCAGCTTAAGACAGGGGCCACCCCCTCTATATGGCTACACCTTC. The genes are TRBV27 and TRBJ1-2; TRBD1 matches at 8 bases. Trimming took 8 bases from V and 5 from J; bases not matched to a gene: 16. The CDR3 is 16 amino acids. The germline CDR1 and CDR2 sequences are MNHEY and SMNVEV (reference sequence).

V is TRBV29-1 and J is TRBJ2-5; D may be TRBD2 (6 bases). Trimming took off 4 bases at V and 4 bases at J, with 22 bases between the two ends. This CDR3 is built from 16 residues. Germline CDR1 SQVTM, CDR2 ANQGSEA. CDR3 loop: CSVAPLRAGLGETQYF. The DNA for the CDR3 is TGCAGCGTTGCCCCTCTAAGGGCGGGGCTAGGAGAGACCCAGTACTTC.

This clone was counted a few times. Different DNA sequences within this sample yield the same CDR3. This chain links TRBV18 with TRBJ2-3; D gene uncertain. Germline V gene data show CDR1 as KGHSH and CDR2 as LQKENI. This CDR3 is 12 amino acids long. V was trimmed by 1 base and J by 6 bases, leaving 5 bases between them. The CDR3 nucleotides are TGTGCCAGCTCACCACTAGCCGATACGCAGTATTTT. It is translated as CASSPLADTQYF.

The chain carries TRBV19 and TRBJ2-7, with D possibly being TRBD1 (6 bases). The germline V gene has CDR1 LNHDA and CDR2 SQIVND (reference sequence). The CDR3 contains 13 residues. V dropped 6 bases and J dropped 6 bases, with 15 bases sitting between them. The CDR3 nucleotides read TGTGCCAGTAGCCCTGGACAGAGGATCGAGCAGTACTTC. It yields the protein CASSPGQRIEQYF.

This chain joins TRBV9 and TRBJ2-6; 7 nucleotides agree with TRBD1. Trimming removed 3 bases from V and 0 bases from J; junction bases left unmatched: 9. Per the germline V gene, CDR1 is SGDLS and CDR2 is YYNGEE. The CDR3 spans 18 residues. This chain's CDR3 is CASSGQGSKFSGANVLTF. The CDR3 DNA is TGTGCCAGCAGCGGACAGGGCAGTAAATTCTCTGGGGCCAACGTCCTGACTTTC.

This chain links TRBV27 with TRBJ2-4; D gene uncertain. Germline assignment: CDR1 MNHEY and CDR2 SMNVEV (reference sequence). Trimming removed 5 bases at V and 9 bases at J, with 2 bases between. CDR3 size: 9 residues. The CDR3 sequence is CASSLIQYF. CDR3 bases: TGTGCCAGCAGTCTCATTCAGTACTTC.

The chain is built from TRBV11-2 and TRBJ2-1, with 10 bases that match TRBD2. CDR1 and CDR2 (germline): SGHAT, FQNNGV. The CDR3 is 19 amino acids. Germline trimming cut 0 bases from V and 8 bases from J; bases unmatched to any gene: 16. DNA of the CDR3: TGTGCCAGCAGCTTAGAAGGAAGGCCTAGCGGGAGCCCCCCCCATGAGCAGTTCTTC. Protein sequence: CASSLEGRPSGSPPHEQFF. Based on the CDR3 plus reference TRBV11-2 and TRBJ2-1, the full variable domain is EAGVAQSPRYKIIEKRQSVAFWCNPISGHATLYWYQQILGQGPKLLIQFQNNGVVDDSQLPKDRFSAERLKGVDSTLKIQPAKLEDSAVYLCASSLEGRPSGSPPHEQFFGPGTRLTVL.

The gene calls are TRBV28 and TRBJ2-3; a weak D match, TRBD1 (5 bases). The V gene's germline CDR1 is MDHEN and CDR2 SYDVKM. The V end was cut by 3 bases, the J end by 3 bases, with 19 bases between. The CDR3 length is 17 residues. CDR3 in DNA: TGTGCCAGCAGTTTGGACCCAGGGAATTACCCAACAGATACGCAGTATTTT. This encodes CASSLDPGNYPTDTQYF. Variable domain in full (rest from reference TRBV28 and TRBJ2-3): DVKVTQSSRYLVKRTGEKVFLECVQDMDHENMFWYRQDPGLGLRLIYFSYDVKMKEKGDIPEGYSVSREKKERFSLILESASTNQTSMYLCASSLDPGNYPTDTQYFGPGTRLTVL.